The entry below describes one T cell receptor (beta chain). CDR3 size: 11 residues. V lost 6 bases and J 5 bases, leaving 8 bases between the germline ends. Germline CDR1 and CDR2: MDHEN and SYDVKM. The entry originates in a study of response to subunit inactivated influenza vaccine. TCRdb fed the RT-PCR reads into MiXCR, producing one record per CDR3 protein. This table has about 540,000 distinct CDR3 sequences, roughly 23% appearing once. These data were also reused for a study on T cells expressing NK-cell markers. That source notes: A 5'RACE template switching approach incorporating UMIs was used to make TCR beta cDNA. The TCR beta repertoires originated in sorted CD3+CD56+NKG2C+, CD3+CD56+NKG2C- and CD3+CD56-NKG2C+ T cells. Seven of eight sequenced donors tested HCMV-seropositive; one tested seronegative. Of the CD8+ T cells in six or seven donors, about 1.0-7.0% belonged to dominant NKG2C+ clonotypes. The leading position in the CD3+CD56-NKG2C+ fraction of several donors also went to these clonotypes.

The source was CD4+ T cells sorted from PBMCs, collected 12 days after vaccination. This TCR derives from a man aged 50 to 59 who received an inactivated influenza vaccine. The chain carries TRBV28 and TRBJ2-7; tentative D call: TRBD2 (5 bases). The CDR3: CASSQRDEQYF. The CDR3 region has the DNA TGTGCCAGCAGCCAGAGGGACGAGCAGTACTTC.